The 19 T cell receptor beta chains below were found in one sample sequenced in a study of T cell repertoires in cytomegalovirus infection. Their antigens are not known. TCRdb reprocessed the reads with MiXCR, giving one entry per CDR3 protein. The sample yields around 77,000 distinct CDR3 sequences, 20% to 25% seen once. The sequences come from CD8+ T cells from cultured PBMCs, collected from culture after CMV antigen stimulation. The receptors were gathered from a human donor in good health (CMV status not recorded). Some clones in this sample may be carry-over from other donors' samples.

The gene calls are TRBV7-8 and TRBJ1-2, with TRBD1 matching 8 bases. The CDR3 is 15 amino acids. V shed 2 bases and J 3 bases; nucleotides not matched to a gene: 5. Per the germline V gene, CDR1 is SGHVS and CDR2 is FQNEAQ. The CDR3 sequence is CASSLRTGYDYGYTF. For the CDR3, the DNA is TGTGCCAGCAGCTTACGGACAGGGTACGACTATGGCTACACCTTC.

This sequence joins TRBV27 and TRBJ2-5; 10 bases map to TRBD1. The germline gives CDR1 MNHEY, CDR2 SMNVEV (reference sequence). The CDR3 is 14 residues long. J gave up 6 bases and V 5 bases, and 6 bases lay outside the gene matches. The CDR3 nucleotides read TGTGCCAGCAGTCCGGGACAGGGGTGGCAGACCCAGTACTTC. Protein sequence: CASSPGQGWQTQYF.

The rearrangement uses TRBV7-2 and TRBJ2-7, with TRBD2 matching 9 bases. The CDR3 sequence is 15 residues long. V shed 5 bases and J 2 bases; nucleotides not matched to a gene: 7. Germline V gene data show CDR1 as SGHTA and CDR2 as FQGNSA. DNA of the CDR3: TGTGCCAGCAGCCTCGGACTAGCGAAGGCCTACGAGCAGTACTTC. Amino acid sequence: CASSLGLAKAYEQYF.

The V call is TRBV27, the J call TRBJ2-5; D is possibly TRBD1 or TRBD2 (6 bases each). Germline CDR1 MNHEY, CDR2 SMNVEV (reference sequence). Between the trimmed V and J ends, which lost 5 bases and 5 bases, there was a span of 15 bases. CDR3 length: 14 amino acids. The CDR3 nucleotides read TGTGCCAGCAGTGAGGGGGGAGTATCGGAGACCCAGTACTTC. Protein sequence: CASSEGGVSETQYF.

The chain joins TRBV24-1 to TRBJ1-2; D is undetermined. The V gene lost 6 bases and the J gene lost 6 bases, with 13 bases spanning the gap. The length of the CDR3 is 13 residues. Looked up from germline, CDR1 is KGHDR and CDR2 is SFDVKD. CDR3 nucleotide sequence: TGTGCCACCAGTACCAGCCGGAACGATGGCTACACCTTC. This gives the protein CATSTSRNDGYTF.

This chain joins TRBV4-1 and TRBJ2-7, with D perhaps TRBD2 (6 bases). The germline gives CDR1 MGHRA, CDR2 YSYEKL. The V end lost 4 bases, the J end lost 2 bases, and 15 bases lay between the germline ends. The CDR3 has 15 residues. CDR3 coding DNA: TGCGCCAGCAGCCTCGACCGGGGGAAACCCTACGAGCAGTACTTC. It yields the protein CASSLDRGKPYEQYF.

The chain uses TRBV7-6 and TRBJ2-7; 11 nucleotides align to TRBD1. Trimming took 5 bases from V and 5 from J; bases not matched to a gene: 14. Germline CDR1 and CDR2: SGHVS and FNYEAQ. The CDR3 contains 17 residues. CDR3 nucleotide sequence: TGTGCCAGCAGCAGCTCCCACCGGGACAGGGGGATTGACGAGCAGTACTTC. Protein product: CASSSSHRDRGIDEQYF.

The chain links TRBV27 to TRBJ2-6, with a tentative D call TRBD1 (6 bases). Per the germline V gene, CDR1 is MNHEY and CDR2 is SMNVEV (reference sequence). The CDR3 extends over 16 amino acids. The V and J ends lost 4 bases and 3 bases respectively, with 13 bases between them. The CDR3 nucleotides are TGTGCCAGCAGTTCCAGGGGACGAGGTGGGGCCAACGTCCTGACTTTC. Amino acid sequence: CASSSRGRGGANVLTF.

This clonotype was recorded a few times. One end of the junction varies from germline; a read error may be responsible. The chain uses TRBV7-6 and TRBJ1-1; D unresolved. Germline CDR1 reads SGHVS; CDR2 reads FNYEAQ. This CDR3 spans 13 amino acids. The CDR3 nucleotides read TGTGCTAGCAGCGCTCACCCTGAGACTGAAGCTTTCTTT. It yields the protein CASSAHPETEAFF.

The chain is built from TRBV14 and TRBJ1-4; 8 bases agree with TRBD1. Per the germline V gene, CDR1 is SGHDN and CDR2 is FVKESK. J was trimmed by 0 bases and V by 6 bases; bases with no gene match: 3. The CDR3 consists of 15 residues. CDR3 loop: CASRETGATNEKLFF. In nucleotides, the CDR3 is TGTGCCAGCAGGGAGACAGGGGCAACTAATGAAAAACTGTTTTTT.

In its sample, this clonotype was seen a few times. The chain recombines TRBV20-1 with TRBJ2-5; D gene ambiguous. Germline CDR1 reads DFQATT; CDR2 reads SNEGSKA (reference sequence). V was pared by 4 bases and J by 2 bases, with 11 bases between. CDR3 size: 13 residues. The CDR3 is CSAIPDSQETQYF. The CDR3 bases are TGCAGTGCTATACCTGACTCGCAAGAGACCCAGTACTTC.

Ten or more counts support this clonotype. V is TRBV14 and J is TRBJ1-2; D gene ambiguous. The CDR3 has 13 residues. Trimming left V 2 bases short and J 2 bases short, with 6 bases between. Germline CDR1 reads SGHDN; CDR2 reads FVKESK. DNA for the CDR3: TGTGCCAGCAGCCAATGGACGAACTATGGCTACACCTTC. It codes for CASSQWTNYGYTF. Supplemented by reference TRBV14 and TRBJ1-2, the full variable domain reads EAGVTQFPSHSVIEKGQTVTLRCDPISGHDNLYWYRRVMGKEIKFLLHFVKESKQDESGMPNNRFLAERTGGTYSTLKVQPAELEDSGVYFCASSQWTNYGYTFGSGTRLTVV.

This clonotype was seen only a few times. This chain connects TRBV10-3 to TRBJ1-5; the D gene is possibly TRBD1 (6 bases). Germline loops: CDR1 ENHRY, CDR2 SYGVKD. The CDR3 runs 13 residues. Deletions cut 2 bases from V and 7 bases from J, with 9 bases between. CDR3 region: CAISEQTGQPQHF. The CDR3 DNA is TGTGCCATCAGTGAGCAGACAGGACAGCCCCAGCATTTT.

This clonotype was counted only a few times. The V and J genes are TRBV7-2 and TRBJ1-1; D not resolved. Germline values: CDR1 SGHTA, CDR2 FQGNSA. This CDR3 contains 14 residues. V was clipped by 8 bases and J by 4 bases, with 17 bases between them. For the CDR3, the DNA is TGTGCCAGCGAGTTAACCTGGGGAGGCACTGAAGCTTTCTTT. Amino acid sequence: CASELTWGGTEAFF.

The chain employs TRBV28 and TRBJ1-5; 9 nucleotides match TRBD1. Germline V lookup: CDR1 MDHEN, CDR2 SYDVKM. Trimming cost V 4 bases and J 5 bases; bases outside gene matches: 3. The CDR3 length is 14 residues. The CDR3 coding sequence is TGTGCCAGCAGTTCCTGGACAGGGGATCAGCCCCAGCATTTT. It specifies CASSSWTGDQPQHF.

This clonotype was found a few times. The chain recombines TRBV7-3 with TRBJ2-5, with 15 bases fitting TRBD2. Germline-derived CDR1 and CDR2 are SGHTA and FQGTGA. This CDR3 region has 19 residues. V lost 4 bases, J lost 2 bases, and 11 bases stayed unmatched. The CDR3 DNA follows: TGTGCCAGCAGCTCACCAACCGGGACTAGCGGGGGGCCACAAGAGACCCAGTACTTC. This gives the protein CASSSPTGTSGGPQETQYF.

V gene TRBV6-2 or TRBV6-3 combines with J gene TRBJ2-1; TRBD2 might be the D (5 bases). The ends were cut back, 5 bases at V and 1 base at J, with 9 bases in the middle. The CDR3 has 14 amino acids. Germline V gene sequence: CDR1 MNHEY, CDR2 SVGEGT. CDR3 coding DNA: TGTGCCAGCAGTGGCGGGTTTTCCTACAATGAGCAGTTCTTC. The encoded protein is CASSGGFSYNEQFF.

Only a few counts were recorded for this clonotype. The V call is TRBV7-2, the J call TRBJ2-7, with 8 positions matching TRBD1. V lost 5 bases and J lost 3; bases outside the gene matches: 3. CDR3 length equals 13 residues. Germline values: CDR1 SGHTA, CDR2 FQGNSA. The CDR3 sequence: CASSLGQVYEQYF. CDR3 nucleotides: TGTGCCAGCAGCCTGGGACAGGTCTACGAGCAGTACTTC.

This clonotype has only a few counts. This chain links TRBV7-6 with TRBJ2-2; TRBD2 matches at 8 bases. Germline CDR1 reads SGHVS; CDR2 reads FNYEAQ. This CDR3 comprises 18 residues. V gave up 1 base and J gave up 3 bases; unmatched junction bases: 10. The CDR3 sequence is CASSLELWAGGDTGELFF. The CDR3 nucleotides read TGTGCCAGCAGCTTAGAACTCTGGGCGGGGGGTGACACCGGGGAGCTGTTTTTT.